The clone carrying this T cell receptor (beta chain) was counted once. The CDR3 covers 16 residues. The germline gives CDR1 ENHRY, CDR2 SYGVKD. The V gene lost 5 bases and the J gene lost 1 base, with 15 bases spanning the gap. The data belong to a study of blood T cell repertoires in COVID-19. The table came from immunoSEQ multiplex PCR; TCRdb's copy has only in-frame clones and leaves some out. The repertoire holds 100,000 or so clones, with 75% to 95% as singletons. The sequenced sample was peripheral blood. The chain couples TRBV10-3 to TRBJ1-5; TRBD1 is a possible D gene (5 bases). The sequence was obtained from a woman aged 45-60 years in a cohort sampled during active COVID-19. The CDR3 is CAISPGGGGSNQPQHF. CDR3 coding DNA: TGTGCCATCAGTCCTGGGGGGGGAGGAAGCAATCAGCCCCAGCATTTT.